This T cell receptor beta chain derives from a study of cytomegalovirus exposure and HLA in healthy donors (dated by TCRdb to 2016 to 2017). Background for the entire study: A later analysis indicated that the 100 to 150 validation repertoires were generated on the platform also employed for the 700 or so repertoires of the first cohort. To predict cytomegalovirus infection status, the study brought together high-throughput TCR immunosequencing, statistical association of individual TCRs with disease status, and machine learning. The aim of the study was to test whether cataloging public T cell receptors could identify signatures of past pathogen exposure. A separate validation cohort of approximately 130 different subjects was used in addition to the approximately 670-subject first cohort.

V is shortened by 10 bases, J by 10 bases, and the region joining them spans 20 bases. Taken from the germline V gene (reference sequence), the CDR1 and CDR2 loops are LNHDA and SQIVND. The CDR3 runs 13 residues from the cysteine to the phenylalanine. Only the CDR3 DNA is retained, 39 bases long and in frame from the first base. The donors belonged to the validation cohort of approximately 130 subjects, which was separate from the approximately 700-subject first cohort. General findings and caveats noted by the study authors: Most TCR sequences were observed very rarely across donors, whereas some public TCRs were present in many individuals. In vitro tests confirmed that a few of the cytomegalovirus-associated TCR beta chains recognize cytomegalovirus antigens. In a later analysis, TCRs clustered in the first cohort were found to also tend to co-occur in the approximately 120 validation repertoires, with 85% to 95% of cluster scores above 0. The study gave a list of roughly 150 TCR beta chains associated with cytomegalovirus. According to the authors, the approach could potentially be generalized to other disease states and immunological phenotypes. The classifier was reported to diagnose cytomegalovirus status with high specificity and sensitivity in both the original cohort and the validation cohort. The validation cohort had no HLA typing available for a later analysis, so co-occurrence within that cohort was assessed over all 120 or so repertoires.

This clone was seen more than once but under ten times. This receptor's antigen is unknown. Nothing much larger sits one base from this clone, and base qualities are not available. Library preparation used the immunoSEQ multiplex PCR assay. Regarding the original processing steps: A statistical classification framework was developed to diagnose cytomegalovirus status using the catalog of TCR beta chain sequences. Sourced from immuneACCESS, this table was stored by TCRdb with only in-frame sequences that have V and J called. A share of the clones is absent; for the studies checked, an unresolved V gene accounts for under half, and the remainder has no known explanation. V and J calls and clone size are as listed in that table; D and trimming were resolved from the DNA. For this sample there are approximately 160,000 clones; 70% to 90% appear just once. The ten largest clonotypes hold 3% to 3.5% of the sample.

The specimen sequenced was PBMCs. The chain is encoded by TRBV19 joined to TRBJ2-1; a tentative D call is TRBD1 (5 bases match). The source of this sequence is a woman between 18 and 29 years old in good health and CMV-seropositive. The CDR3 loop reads CATTRGRGGEQFF. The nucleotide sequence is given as TGTGCCACGACCCGTGGAAGGGGTGGAGAGCAGTTCTTC.